This TCR beta chain was found in a study of CD8 T cells in Susac syndrome. Study-level background: Blood was drawn from patients with Susac syndrome. At that point, they were therapy-naive, on corticosteroids, or on intravenous immunoglobulin alone.

The CDR3 contains 17 residues. Looked up from germline, CDR1 is DFQATT and CDR2 is SNEGSKA (reference sequence). The trim removed 0 bases at V and 5 bases at J, leaving 12 bases unmatched. The authors reverse transcribed roughly 0.5 to 1 ug RNA with random hexamers. Multiplex immunoSEQ PCR targeted 54 Vbeta and 13 Jbeta TCR beta segments. TCRdb independently ran MiXCR on the immunoSEQ multiplex PCR reads; one entry per CDR3 protein. The profile shows 160,000 or so distinct CDR3 sequences, under 95% of them singletons. The T cells that were sequenced for TCR beta were CD8+ and CD4+ cells from blood. This rearrangement joins TRBV20-1 to TRBJ1-2; TRBD1 matches at 10 bases. This sequence originates from a human donor with Susac syndrome. The specimen sequenced was CD4+ T cells from PBMCs. In DNA, the CDR3 is TGCAGTGCTAGAGATTCCCGACGACAGGGGGCGAAATATGGCTACACCTTC. Encoded protein: CSARDSRRQGAKYGYTF.